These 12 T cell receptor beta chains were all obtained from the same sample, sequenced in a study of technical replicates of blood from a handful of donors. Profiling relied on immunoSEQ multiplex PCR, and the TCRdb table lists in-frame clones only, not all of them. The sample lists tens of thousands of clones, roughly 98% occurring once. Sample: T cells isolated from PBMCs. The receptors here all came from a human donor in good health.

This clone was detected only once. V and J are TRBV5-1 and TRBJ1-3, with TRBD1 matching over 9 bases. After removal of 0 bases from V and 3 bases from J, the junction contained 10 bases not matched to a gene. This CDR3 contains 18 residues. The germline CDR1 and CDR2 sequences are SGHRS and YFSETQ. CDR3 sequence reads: CASSLAEGQGGGGNTIYF. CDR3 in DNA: TGCGCCAGCAGCTTGGCGGAGGGACAGGGAGGAGGTGGAAACACCATATATTTT.

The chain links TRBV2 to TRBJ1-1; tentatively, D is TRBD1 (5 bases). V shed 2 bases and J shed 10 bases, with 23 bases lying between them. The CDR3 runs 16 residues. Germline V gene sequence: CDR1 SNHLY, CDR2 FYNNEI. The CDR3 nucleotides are TGTGCCAGCAGTGAAAGTCTAGGGGAGGGTGGGGGGTTAGCTTTCTTT. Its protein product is CASSESLGEGGGLAFF.

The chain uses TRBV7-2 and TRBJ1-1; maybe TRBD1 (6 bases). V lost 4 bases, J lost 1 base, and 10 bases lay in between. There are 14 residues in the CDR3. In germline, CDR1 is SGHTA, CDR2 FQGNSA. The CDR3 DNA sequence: TGTGCCAGCAGCTCTGGGACAACGAACACTGAAGCTTTCTTT. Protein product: CASSSGTTNTEAFF.

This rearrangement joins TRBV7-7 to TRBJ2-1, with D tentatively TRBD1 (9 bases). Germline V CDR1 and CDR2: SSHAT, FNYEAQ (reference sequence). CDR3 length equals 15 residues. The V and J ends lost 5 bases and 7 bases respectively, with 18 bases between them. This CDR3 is CASSISGTGPNEQFF. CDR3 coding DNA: TGTGCCAGCAGCATTAGCGGGACAGGGCCTAATGAGCAGTTCTTC.

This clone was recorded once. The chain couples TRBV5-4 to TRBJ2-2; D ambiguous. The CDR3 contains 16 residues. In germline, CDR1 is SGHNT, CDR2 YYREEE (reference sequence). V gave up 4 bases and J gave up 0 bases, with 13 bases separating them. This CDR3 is CASSHGTAANTGELFF. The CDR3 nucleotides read TGTGCCAGCAGCCACGGTACAGCCGCGAACACCGGGGAGCTGTTTTTT.

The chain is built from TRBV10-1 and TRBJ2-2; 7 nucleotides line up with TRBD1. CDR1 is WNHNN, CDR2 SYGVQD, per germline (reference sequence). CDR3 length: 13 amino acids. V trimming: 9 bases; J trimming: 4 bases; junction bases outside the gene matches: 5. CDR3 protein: CASRQGFTGELFF. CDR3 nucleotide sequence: TGCGCCAGTAGACAGGGTTTCACCGGGGAGCTGTTTTTT.

CDR3 loop: CASSFGRGAGNQPQHF. The CDR3 DNA sequence: TGTGCCAGCAGTTTCGGCAGGGGCGCAGGCAATCAGCCCCAGCATTTT. This chain joins TRBV28 and TRBJ1-5; weak D call: TRBD1 (6 bases). There are 16 residues in the CDR3. The ends were cut back, 3 bases at V and 2 bases at J, with 14 bases in the middle. Germline values: CDR1 MDHEN, CDR2 SYDVKM.

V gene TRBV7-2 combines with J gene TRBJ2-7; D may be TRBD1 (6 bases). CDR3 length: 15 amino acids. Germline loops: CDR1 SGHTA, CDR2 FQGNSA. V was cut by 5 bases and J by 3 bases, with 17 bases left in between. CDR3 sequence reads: CASSLAGQNNYEQYF. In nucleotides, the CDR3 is TGTGCCAGCAGCCTGGCCGGACAGAATAACTACGAGCAGTACTTC.

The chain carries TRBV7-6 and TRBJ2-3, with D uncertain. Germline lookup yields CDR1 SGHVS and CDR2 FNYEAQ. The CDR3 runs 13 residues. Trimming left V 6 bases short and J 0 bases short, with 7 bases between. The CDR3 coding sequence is TGTGCCAGCAGGGGCGCCAGCACAGATACGCAGTATTTT. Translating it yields CASRGASTDTQYF. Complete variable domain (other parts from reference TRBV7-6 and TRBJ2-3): GAGVSQSPRYKVTKRGQDVALRCDPISGHVSLYWYRQALGQGPEFLTYFNYEAQQDKSGLPNDRFSAERPEGSISTLTIQRTEQRDSAMYRCASRGASTDTQYFGPGTRLTVL.

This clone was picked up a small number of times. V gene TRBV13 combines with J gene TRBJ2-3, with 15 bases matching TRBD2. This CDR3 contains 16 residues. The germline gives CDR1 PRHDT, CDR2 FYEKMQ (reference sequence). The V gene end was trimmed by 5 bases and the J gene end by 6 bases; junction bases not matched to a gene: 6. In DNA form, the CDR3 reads TGTGCCAGCAGCCGACTAGGACTAGCGGGAGGGGATACGCAGTATTTT. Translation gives CASSRLGLAGGDTQYF.

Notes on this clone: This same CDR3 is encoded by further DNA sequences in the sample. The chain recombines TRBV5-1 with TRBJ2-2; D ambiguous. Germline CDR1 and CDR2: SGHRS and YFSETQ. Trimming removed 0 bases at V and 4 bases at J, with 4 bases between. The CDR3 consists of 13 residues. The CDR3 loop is CASSLAGTGELFF. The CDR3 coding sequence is TGCGCCAGCAGCTTGGCCGGCACCGGGGAGCTGTTTTTT. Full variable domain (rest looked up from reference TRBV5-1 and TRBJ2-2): KAGVTQTPRYLIKTRGQQVTLSCSPISGHRSVSWYQQTPGQGLQFLFEYFSETQRNKGNFPGRFSGRQFSNSRSEMNVSTLELGDSALYLCASSLAGTGELFFGEGSRLTVL.

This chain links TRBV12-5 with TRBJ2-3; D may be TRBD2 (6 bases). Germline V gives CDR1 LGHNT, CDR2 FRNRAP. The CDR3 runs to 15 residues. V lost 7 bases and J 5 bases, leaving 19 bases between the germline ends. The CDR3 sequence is CASDPGERVGDTQYF. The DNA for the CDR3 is TGTGCTAGTGACCCTGGGGAGCGGGTGGGAGATACGCAGTATTTT. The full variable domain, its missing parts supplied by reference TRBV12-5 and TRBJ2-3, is DARVTQTPRHKVTEMGQEVTMRCQPILGHNTVFWYRQTMMQGLELLAYFRNRAPLDDSGMPKDRFSAEMPDATLATLKIQPSEPRDSAVYFCASDPGERVGDTQYFGPGTRLTVL.